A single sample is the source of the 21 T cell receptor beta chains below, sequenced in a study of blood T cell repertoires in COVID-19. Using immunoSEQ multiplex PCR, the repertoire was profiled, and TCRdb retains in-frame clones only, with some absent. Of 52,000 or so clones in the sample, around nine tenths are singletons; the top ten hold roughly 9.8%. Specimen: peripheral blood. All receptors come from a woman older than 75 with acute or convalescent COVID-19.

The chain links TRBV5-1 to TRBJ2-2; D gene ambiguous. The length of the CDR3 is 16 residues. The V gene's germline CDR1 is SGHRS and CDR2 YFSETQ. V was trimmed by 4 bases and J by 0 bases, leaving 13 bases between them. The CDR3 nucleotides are TGCGCCAGCAGCCTAACTATTGCTGCGAACACCGGGGAGCTGTTTTTT. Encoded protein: CASSLTIAANTGELFF.

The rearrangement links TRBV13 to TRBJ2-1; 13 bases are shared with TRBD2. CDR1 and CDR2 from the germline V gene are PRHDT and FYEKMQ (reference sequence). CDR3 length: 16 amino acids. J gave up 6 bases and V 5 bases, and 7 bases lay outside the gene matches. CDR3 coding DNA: TGTGCCAGCAGCGTACTAGCGGGAGGGCTCCCCAATGAGCAGTTCTTC. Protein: CASSVLAGGLPNEQFF.

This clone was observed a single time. In nucleotides, the CDR3 is TGTGCCAGCAGCCGCCCCCCGGGACTAGAAGTTCAGGAGCAGTTCTTC. It yields the protein CASSRPPGLEVQEQFF. This chain uses TRBV7-2 with TRBJ2-1, with 8 nucleotides matching TRBD2. This CDR3 comprises 16 residues. V trimming: 5 bases; J trimming: 10 bases; junction bases outside the gene matches: 16. Germline CDR1 is SGHTA and CDR2 is FQGNSA.

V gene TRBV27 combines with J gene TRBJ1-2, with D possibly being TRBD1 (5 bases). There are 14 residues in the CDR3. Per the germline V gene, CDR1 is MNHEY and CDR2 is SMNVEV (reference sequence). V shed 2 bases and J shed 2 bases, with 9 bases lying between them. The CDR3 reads CASSLGAGNYGYTF. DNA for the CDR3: TGTGCCAGCAGTTTAGGTGCAGGGAACTATGGCTACACCTTC.

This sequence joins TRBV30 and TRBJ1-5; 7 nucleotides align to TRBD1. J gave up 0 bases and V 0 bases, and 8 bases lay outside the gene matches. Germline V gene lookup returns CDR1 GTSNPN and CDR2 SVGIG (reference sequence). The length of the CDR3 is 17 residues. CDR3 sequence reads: CAWSVRGPRGSNQPQHF. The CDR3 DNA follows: TGTGCCTGGAGTGTAAGGGGGCCGAGGGGTAGCAATCAGCCCCAGCATTTT.

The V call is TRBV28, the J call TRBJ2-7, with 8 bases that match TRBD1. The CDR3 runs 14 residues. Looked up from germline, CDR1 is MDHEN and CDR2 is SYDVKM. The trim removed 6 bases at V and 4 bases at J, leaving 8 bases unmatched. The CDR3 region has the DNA TGTGCCAGCAGCCATCCGACAGGGGATTACGAGCAGTACTTC. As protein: CASSHPTGDYEQYF. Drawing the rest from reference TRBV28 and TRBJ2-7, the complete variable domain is DVKVTQSSRYLVKRTGEKVFLECVQDMDHENMFWYRQDPGLGLRLIYFSYDVKMKEKGDIPEGYSVSREKKERFSLILESASTNQTSMYLCASSHPTGDYEQYFGPGTRLTVT.

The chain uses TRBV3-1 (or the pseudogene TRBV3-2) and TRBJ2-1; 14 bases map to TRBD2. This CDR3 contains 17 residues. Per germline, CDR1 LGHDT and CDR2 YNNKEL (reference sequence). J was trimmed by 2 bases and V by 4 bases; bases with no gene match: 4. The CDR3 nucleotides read TGTGCCAGCAGCCGGGGACTAGCGGGAGCAACCTACAATGAGCAGTTCTTC. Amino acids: CASSRGLAGATYNEQFF.

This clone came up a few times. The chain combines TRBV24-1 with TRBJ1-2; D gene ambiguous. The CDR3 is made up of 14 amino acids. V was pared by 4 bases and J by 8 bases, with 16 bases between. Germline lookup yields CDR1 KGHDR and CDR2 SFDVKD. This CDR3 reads CATSDRVRQSGYTF. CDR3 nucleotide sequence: TGTGCCACCAGTGACCGGGTCCGGCAATCCGGCTACACCTTC.

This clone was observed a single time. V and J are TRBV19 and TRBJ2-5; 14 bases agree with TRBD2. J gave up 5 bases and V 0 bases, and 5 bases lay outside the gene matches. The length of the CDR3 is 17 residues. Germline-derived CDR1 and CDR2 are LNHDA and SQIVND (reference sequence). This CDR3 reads CASSIEGLAGARETQYF. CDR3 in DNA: TGTGCCAGTAGTATAGAGGGACTAGCGGGAGCTCGGGAGACCCAGTACTTC.

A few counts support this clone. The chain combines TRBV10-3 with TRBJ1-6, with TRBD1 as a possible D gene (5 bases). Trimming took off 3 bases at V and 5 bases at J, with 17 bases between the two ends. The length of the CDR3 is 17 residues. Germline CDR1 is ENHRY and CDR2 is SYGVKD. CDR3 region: CAISDTVGGRNNSPLHF. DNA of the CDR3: TGTGCCATCAGTGATACGGTTGGGGGGAGAAATAATTCACCCCTCCACTTT.

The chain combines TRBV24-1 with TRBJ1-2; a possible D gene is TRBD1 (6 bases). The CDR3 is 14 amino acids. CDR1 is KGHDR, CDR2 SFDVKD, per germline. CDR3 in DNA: TGTGCTCCGGCCGCAGGGGCTTCCTCGTATGGCTACACCTTC. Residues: CAPAAGASSYGYTF.

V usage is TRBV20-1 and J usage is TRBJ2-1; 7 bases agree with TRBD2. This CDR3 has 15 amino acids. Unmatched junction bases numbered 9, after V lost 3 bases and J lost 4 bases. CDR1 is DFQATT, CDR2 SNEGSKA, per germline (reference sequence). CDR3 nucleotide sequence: TGCAGTGCTAGTGGGCTAGCGGACAATTACAATGAGCAGTTCTTC. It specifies CSASGLADNYNEQFF.

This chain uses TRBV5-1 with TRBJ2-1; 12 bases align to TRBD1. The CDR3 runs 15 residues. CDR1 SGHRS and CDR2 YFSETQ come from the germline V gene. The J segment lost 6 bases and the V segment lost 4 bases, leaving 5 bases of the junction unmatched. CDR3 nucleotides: TGCGCCAGCAGCCCCCGGGACAGGGGGCTCAATGAGCAGTTCTTC. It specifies CASSPRDRGLNEQFF.

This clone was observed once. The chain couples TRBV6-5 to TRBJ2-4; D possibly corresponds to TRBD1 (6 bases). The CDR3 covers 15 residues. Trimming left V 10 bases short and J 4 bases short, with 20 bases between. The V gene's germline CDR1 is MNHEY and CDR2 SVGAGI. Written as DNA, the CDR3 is TGTGCCACCGAACTCCTGGGACACGGAAAAAACATTCAGTACTTC. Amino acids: CATELLGHGKNIQYF.

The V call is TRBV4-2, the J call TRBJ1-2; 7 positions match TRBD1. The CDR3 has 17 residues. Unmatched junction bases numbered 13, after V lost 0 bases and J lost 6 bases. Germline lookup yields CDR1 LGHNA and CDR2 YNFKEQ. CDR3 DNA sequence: TGTGCCAGCAGCCAAGATGTCCCCAGAGGGACAGTCGATGGCTACACCTTC. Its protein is CASSQDVPRGTVDGYTF.

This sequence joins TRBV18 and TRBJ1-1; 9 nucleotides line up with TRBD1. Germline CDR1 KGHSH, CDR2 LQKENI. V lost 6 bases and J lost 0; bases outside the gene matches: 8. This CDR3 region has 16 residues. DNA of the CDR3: TGTGCCAGCTCCCAAGGGACAGGGTGGGTGAACACTGAAGCTTTCTTT. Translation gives CASSQGTGWVNTEAFF.

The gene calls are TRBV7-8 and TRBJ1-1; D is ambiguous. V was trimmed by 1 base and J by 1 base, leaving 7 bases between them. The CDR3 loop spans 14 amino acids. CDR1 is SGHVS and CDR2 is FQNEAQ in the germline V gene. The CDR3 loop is CASSLGLGNTEAFF. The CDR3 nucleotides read TGTGCCAGCAGCTTAGGACTGGGGAACACTGAAGCTTTCTTT.

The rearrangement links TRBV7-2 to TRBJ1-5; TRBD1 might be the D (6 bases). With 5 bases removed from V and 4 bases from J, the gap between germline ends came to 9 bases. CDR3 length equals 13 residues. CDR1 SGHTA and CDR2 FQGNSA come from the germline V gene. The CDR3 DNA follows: TGTGCCAGCAGCGTACAGGGAAATCAGCCCCAGCATTTT. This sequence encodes CASSVQGNQPQHF.

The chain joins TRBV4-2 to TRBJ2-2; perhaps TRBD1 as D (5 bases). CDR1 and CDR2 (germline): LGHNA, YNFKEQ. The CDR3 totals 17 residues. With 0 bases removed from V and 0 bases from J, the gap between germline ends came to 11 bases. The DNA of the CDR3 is TGTGCCAGCAGCCAAGATAGTGACAGTACGAACACCGGGGAGCTGTTTTTT. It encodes CASSQDSDSTNTGELFF.

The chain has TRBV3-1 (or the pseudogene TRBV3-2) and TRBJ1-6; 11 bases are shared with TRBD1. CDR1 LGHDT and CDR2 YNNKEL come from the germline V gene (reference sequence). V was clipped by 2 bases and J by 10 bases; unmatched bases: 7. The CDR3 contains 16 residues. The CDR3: CASSQQSRDRGSPLHF. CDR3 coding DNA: TGTGCCAGCAGCCAACAGAGCCGGGACAGGGGGTCACCCCTCCACTTT.

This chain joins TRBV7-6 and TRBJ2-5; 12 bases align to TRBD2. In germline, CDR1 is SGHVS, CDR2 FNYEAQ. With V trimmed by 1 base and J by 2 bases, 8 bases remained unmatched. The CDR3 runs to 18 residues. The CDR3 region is CASSLGLAGALGQETQYF. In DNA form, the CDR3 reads TGTGCCAGCAGCTTAGGACTAGCGGGAGCCCTGGGTCAAGAGACCCAGTACTTC.